These 18 T cell receptor beta chains were sequenced from one sample in a study of regulatory T cells in long-lasting Graves disease. Time point given: newly diagnosed GD, antithyroid drugs for less than 3 months. Construction of the TCR library relied on RNA isolated from PBMCs. Assembly of TCR beta libraries relied on iRepertoire HTBI primers together with Arm-PCR of CDR3 regions. TCRdb passed the multiplex PCR reads through MiXCR, listing each CDR3 protein once. The sample gives about 220,000 distinct CDR3 sequences, around 16% of which show up once; more than 20% is in the top ten. The sample was peripheral blood mononuclear cells (PBMCs), taken at new diagnosis, from a patient treated with antithyroid drugs. The receptors originated from a female donor with Graves disease.

The CDR3 sequence: CASGPSGRAGYEQYF. In DNA, the CDR3 is TGTGCCAGCGGACCTAGCGGGAGGGCCGGGTACGAGCAGTACTTC. The rearrangement links TRBV2 to TRBJ2-7; TRBD2 agrees at 12 bases. J was trimmed by 4 bases and V by 8 bases; bases with no gene match: 9. Germline V gives CDR1 SNHLY, CDR2 FYNNEI. The CDR3 runs to 15 residues.

This clonotype was seen many times. Germline and junction disagree at one end, which may indicate a read error. V gene TRBV6-5 combines with J gene TRBJ1-6; D may be TRBD1 (5 bases). CDR1 is MNHEY, CDR2 SVGAGI, per germline. This CDR3 comprises 13 residues. The CDR3 loop reads CASSYSNPGEQDF. CDR3 nucleotides: TGTGCCAGCAGTTACTCGAATCCAGGAGAACAGGACTTT.

This clonotype has just a few counts. A far larger clone is off by one base, so a read error is likely. The chain combines TRBV9 with TRBJ1-1; 7 positions agree with TRBD1. The junction had 4 bases not matched to a gene; V was cut back by 4 bases and J by 1 base. This CDR3 is built from 14 residues. Germline V gene sequence: CDR1 SGDLS, CDR2 YYNGEE. The CDR3 protein is CASSKGQPNTEAFF. CDR3 nucleotides: TGTGCCAGCAGCAAGGGACAGCCGAACACTGAAGCTTTCTTT.

Regarding this clonotype: A read error may be the cause here, since a much bigger clone is one base away. This sequence joins TRBV24-1 and TRBJ2-1; no definite D call. The CDR3 extends over 13 amino acids. Germline values: CDR1 KGHDR, CDR2 SFDVKD. Trimming took 10 bases from V and 5 from J, leaving 14 bases between them. The CDR3 DNA follows: TGTGCCACAAATGACCCTACAGACAATGAGCAGTTCTTC. Translated, it gives CATNDPTDNEQFF.

This clonotype was found many times. The rearrangement joins TRBV2 to TRBJ1-2; D gene uncertain. This CDR3 is built from 13 residues. Trimming left V 2 bases short and J 8 bases short, with 12 bases between. Per germline, CDR1 SNHLY and CDR2 FYNNEI. The CDR3 nucleotides read TGTGCCAGCAGTGAATCCTCCGGTGGGGGCTACACCTTC. Translated: CASSESSGGGYTF.

There are many counts of this clonotype. J is TRBJ2-5 and V is TRBV15; D unresolved. The germline V gene has CDR1 LNHNV and CDR2 YYDKDF (reference sequence). The CDR3 spans 12 residues. Trimming pared 1 base from V and 4 bases from J, leaving 4 bases between. The CDR3 loop is CATSRAGETQYF. Written as DNA, the CDR3 is TGTGCCACCAGCAGAGCAGGAGAGACCCAGTACTTC.

This clonotype has a count of ten or more. The chain has TRBV6-1 and TRBJ2-7; 9 bases map to TRBD1. Germline CDR1 and CDR2: MNHNS and SASEGT. V gave up 7 bases and J gave up 0 bases; unmatched junction bases: 7. The CDR3 has 15 residues. DNA for the CDR3: TGTGCCAGCAAACCGGGACAGGGTGACTCCTACGAGCAGTACTTC. Its protein is CASKPGQGDSYEQYF.

This clonotype has only one observation. The chain combines TRBV28 with TRBJ2-2; 10 positions match TRBD2. CDR1 and CDR2 from the germline V gene are MDHEN and SYDVKM. Trimming took 3 bases from V and 4 from J; bases not matched to a gene: 5. The CDR3 sequence is 16 residues long. CDR3 DNA: TGTGCCAGCAGTTTGGTAACTAGCGGGGTCACCGGGGAGCTGTTTTTT. This codes for CASSLVTSGVTGELFF.

The chain couples TRBV5-1 to TRBJ2-7; 7 bases align to TRBD1. There are 13 residues in the CDR3. With 3 bases clipped from V and 3 bases from J, the junction kept 3 bases outside the gene matches. Germline loops: CDR1 SGHRS, CDR2 YFSETQ. DNA for the CDR3: TGCGCCAGCAGCTCCGGACAGGACTACGAGCAGTACTTC. This encodes CASSSGQDYEQYF.

This clonotype was picked up many times. The J gene is TRBJ1-1, the V gene TRBV5-5; a weak D match, TRBD1 (5 bases). CDR3 length equals 17 residues. From germline, CDR1 is SGHKS and CDR2 YYEKEE (reference sequence). The ends were cut back, 9 bases at V and 0 bases at J, with 24 bases in the middle. The DNA of the CDR3 is TGTGCCACTGAAGGGGCCGACCCGCCGGTGCTGAACACTGAAGCTTTCTTT. Its translation is CATEGADPPVLNTEAFF.

This clonotype has ten or more counts. The chain has TRBV7-2 and TRBJ1-6, with a weak D call TRBD1 (6 bases). This CDR3 is 16 amino acids long. Germline V gives CDR1 SGHTA, CDR2 FQGNSA. V shed 1 base and J shed 5 bases, with 12 bases lying between them. The CDR3 DNA reads as TGTGCCAGCAGCTTAGGGCCAGGGGCCAATAATTCACCCCTCCACTTT. This codes for CASSLGPGANNSPLHF. Using reference TRBV7-2 and TRBJ1-6 for the parts outside the CDR3, the full variable domain is GAGVSQSPSNKVTEKGKDVELRCDPISGHTALYWYRQSLGQGLEFLIYFQGNSAPDKSGLPSDRFSAERTGGSVSTLTIQRTQQEDSAVYLCASSLGPGANNSPLHFGNGTRLTVT.

The V gene is TRBV2, the J gene TRBJ1-2; D is ambiguous. CDR3 length: 15 residues. Germline loops: CDR1 SNHLY, CDR2 FYNNEI. Trimming cost V 8 bases and J 2 bases, with 18 bases left between them. CDR3 in amino acids: CASVDPNPTNYGYTF. In DNA, the CDR3 is TGTGCCAGCGTGGATCCGAATCCCACAAACTATGGCTACACCTTC.

This clonotype was counted many times. The CDR3 region is CSARVGRAEAFF. In nucleotides, the CDR3 is TGCAGTGCTAGAGTCGGACGGGCTGAAGCTTTCTTT. The rearrangement links TRBV20-1 to TRBJ1-1; D is unresolved. CDR3 length equals 12 residues. The germline V and J ends were trimmed by 1 base and 6 bases, with 9 bases remaining between them. Germline V CDR1 and CDR2: DFQATT, SNEGSKA (reference sequence).

The rearrangement links TRBV24-1 to TRBJ2-7; D is ambiguous. V was pared by 4 bases and J by 6 bases, with 6 bases between. In germline, CDR1 is KGHDR, CDR2 SFDVKD. This CDR3 spans 11 amino acids. CDR3 coding DNA: TGTGCCACCAGTGACTATACCGAGCAGTACTTC. Translating gives CATSDYTEQYF.

Ten or more counts support this clonotype. The chain carries TRBV7-9 and TRBJ2-5, with TRBD2 matching 9 bases. V lost 4 bases to trimming and J lost 5 bases; unmatched junction nucleotides: 14. The CDR3 extends over 17 amino acids. Germline CDR1 and CDR2: SEHNR and FQNEAQ (reference sequence). CDR3 loop: CASSSFRLAERGETQYF. In DNA form, the CDR3 reads TGTGCCAGCAGCTCCTTCAGACTAGCGGAAAGGGGTGAGACCCAGTACTTC.

This clonotype has ten or more counts. The chain links TRBV11-2 to TRBJ2-5, with D uncertain. The V gene lost 5 bases and the J gene lost 2 bases, with 9 bases spanning the gap. CDR1 and CDR2 (germline): SGHAT, FQNNGV. CDR3 length equals 13 residues. CDR3: CASSTYPQETQYF. The CDR3 nucleotides are TGTGCCAGCAGCACATACCCACAAGAGACCCAGTACTTC.

This clonotype was seen ten or more times. The DNA of the CDR3 is TGCAGTGCTCGCCGGACAGGGGGCTTCGAGCAGTACTTC. It yields the protein CSARRTGGFEQYF. The chain uses TRBV20-1 and TRBJ2-7; 11 bases are shared with TRBD1. Trimming cost V 5 bases and J 6 bases; bases outside gene matches: 6. CDR3 length equals 13 residues. Per germline, CDR1 DFQATT and CDR2 SNEGSKA (reference sequence).

This clonotype came up a few times. The V call is TRBV20-1, the J call TRBJ2-2; 9 positions agree with TRBD1. The CDR3 runs 16 residues. V lost 6 bases and J lost 4; bases outside the gene matches: 12. Per germline, CDR1 DFQATT and CDR2 SNEGSKA (reference sequence). The DNA of the CDR3 is TGCAGTGCCGCACGGGGGGACAGGGCTTTCACCGGGGAGCTGTTTTTT. Translation gives CSAARGDRAFTGELFF.